Listed here is a single T cell receptor beta chain. The authors' processing: Quantification of nucleated cells was approximated via reference gene primer amplification. Only in-frame clones appear in the TCRdb table, and some are missing; sequencing was by immunoSEQ multiplex PCR. Clone size and V and J calls were adopted from that table, with D and trimming inferred from the DNA. The sample includes roughly 180,000 clones, roughly three quarters of them seen just once. This sample stems from a study of blood T cell repertoires in COVID-19. Study information: The study drew acute and convalescent COVID-19 samples from the United States, Italy and Spain. T cells, B-cell-depleted T cells, or PBMCs provided the cDNA or gDNA that served as material.

Germline CDR1 SGHDN, CDR2 FVKESK. V was cut by 0 bases and J by 7 bases, with 13 bases left in between. The CDR3 consists of 14 residues. Sequencing was performed on peripheral blood. The rearrangement uses TRBV14 and TRBJ2-7; D gene ambiguous. This sequence was found in a woman between 50 and 59 years old with active or convalescent COVID-19. The CDR3 DNA reads as TGTGCCAGCAGCCAAGATGTCGCGGTTGGGGAGCAGTACTTC. It translates to CASSQDVAVGEQYF.